This TCR beta chain was identified during a study of T cell responses to AZD1222 COVID-19 vaccine. General study findings and limits: Just a handful of AZD1222 recipients were seropositive at baseline. Spike-specific TCRs gained breadth and depth after people received two AZD1222 doses. A mostly white British donor set with more females was recruited, and clonal diversity was possibly underestimated.

The sample holds a few counts of this clone. Its antigen is currently unknown. V lost 1 base and J lost 1, with 7 bases in between. This CDR3 comprises 14 residues. Germline-derived CDR1 and CDR2 are LGHDT and YNNKEL (reference sequence). Sequenced by immunoSEQ multiplex PCR; TCRdb stores in-frame clones only, minus some. The sample includes around 50,000 clones, about 88% seen only once; the top ten take about 10%. The chain links TRBV3-1 (or the pseudogene TRBV3-2) to TRBJ2-5, with D uncertain. The specimen was peripheral blood, collected on day 0 of AZD1222 vaccination. This sequence originates from an adult in good health. DNA for the CDR3: TGTGCCAGCAGCCAAGGTCTTCGCCAAGAGACCCAGTACTTC. Protein: CASSQGLRQETQYF.